Listed below are T cell receptor beta chains from one sample, sequenced in a study of beta chain features in type 1 diabetes. Clones were read by immunoSEQ multiplex PCR, and TCRdb kept only the in-frame ones, dropping some. The repertoire has 160,000 or so clones, roughly 9% of them found once; the top ten carry about 0.7%. The sequenced material came from central memory CD4+ T cells from blood. These TCRs come from a woman aged 25 to 39 with type 1 diabetes. The conserved cysteine and the conserved F or W are not part of the CDR3 here.

v_call | cdr3_aa
TRBV7-3 | ASSSQGDNEQF
TRBV4-1 | ASSQGQGDGYT
TRBV4-2 | ASSQATSGNSYEQY
TRBV5-6 | ASSADRTYEQY
TRBV6-5 | ASSYLGGEKLF
TRBV5-1 | ASSLAGDYNEQF
TRBV6-5 | ASSYRDRGGYEQY
TRBV28 | ASTVGGTEAF
TRBV5-6 | ASSPGLEEF
TRBV7-9 | ASSLVDYGYT